This is a list of T cell receptor beta chains from one sample in a study of CD8 T cells in Susac syndrome. TCRdb re-called the immunoSEQ multiplex PCR reads with MiXCR, one entry per CDR3 protein. The sample holds approximately 180,000 distinct CDR3 sequences; 93% are singletons and the top ten take roughly 0.1%. Material: CD4+ T cells from PBMCs. All receptors derive from a human donor with multiple sclerosis. Both conserved end residues are part of each CDR3. D genes are given only for firm matches. Rows may omit the clone size; those that give it use once, few, many or a size class.

clone_size,v_call,j_call,d_call,cdr3_nt,cdr3_aa
once,TRBV3-1,TRBJ2-1,NA,TGTGCCAGCAGCCACACGGGTAGCTCCTACAATGAGCAGTTCTTC,CASSHTGSSYNEQFF
NA,TRBV14,TRBJ1-1,NA,TGTGCCAGCAGCCAGCAGCTACACACTGAAGCTTTCTTT,CASSQQLHTEAFF
once,TRBV20-1,TRBJ1-3,NA,TGCAGTGCCAGGGACGCACTCTCTGGAAACACCATATATTTT,CSARDALSGNTIYF
NA,TRBV18,TRBJ2-3,TRBD2,TGTGCCAGCTCACCAAACGCGGGAGGGGCGGCAGATACGCAGTATTTT,CASSPNAGGAADTQYF
once,TRBV20-1,TRBJ2-1,TRBD2,TGCAGTGCCCCACCCGGACTAGCGGGAACAAATGAGCAGTTCTTC,CSAPPGLAGTNEQFF
few,TRBV20-1,TRBJ1-2,NA,TGCAGTGCTAGAACAGAGAACTATGGCTACACCTTC,CSARTENYGYTF
NA,TRBV3-1,TRBJ1-1,TRBD1,TGTGCCAGCAGCCCAACCAGGGGGCAAATGAGGATGAACACTGAAGCTTTCTTT,CASSPTRGQMRMNTEAFF
NA,TRBV10-2,TRBJ2-7,NA,TGCGCCAGCACTCCCTCGGGAGGGGGCTCTTACGAGCAGTACTTC,CASTPSGGGSYEQYF
NA,TRBV18,TRBJ1-1,TRBD1,TGTGCCAGCTCACTCGCGACAGGGGGCCAAGGCACTGAAGCTTTCTTT,CASSLATGGQGTEAFF
NA,TRBV20-1,TRBJ2-2,NA,TGCAGTGCTAGAGATTTTACCACCGGGGAGCTGTTTTTT,CSARDFTTGELFF
NA,TRBV20-1,TRBJ1-5,NA,TGCAGTGCTAGAGAAACAGCTCAGCCCCAGCATTTT,CSARETAQPQHF
NA,TRBV20-1,TRBJ2-1,NA,TGCAGTGTTAAACTCAGGGGTAATGAGCAGTTCTTC,CSVKLRGNEQFF
once,TRBV23-1,TRBJ1-4,NA,TGCGCCAGCAGTCAAGGGACTCGGGGGGATGAAAAACTGTTTTTT,CASSQGTRGDEKLFF
NA,TRBV5-5,TRBJ1-3,TRBD1,TGTGCCAGCAGCTCCAGCCTAACAGGGGCAGCCGGAAACACCATATATTTT,CASSSSLTGAAGNTIYF
NA,TRBV6-1,TRBJ1-2,NA,TGTGCCAGCAGGGTAGGGGCCATCTATGGCTACACCTTC,CASRVGAIYGYTF
once,TRBV6-5,TRBJ2-5,NA,TGTGCCAGCAGAAGGACAAGGTGGATGGAGACCCAGTACTTC,CASRRTRWMETQYF
NA,TRBV3-1,TRBJ2-2,NA,TGTGCCAGCAGCCAAGGACCAACGCACGGGGAGCTGTTTTTT,CASSQGPTHGELFF
NA,TRBV5-6,TRBJ2-5,NA,TGTGCCAGCAGCAGCCGGGACCAAGGACAGTACTTC,CASSSRDQGQYF
NA,TRBV12-3/TRBV12-4,TRBJ2-2,TRBD1,TGTGCCAGCAGTTTCGGGACAGGGGGCGCGGGCGGGGAGCTGTTTTTT,CASSFGTGGAGGELFF
NA,TRBV9,TRBJ1-1,NA,TGTGCCAGCAGCGGTAGGGTAGACACTGAAGCTTTCTTT,CASSGRVDTEAFF
NA,TRBV20-1,TRBJ2-1,TRBD2,TGCAGTGCTAGAGGCGGGACTAGCTGGCAGTTCTTC,CSARGGTSWQFF
NA,TRBV6-2/TRBV6-3,TRBJ2-2,NA,TGTGCCAGCCATGAGGGGACCGGGGAGCTGTTTTTT,CASHEGTGELFF
NA,TRBV4-1,TRBJ2-1,NA,TGCGCCAGCAGCCCGGGACAAAACACTTACTCCTACAATGAGCAGTTCTTC,CASSPGQNTYSYNEQFF
NA,TRBV20-1,TRBJ2-2,NA,TGCAGTGCTAGAGATTCCCGCCAGGGATATACCGGGGAGCTGTTTTTT,CSARDSRQGYTGELFF
NA,TRBV6-2/TRBV6-3,TRBJ2-1,TRBD2,TGTGCCAGCAACCTCGGGACTAGCGGGCGCTCCTACAATGAGCAGTTCTTC,CASNLGTSGRSYNEQFF
NA,TRBV30,TRBJ2-7,TRBD2,TGTGCCTGGGGGACTAGCGGCTACGAGCAGTACTTC,CAWGTSGYEQYF
once,TRBV28,TRBJ1-5,NA,TGTGCCAGCAGTTCAGACATGTTCACCCAGCCCCAGCATTTT,CASSSDMFTQPQHF
NA,TRBV28,TRBJ1-1,NA,TGTGCCAGCGGGCCTACTCCATGGGAGACTGAAGCTTTCTTT,CASGPTPWETEAFF
NA,TRBV6-2/TRBV6-3,TRBJ1-1,NA,TGTGCCAGCAGTCTCAGGTCCGAGAGCAAAGCTTTCTTT,CASSLRSESKAFF
NA,TRBV6-5,TRBJ2-7,TRBD2,TGTGCCAGCAGTTACAGCGGGAGGAACTACGAGCAGTACTTC,CASSYSGRNYEQYF
NA,TRBV4-3,TRBJ2-3,NA,TGCGCCAGCAGCCGGATTGCTCTCGGGGGCGGCAGCACAGATACGCAGTATTTT,CASSRIALGGGSTDTQYF
NA,TRBV27,TRBJ2-2,TRBD2,TGTGCCAGCAGACACTACCCAGCGGGAGGCACCGGGGAGCTGTTTTTT,CASRHYPAGGTGELFF